The present entry profiles one T cell receptor beta chain with its context. Its antigen remains unknown. Clones were read by immunoSEQ multiplex PCR, and TCRdb kept only the in-frame ones, dropping some. The data contain roughly 60,000 clones, 96% of them singletons. This sample is drawn from a study of cytomegalovirus exposure and HLA in healthy donors. Study-level information: A later analysis reported the same platform for the 120 validation repertoires and the approximately 700 first-cohort repertoires. Study-wide results and limits: Diagnosis of cytomegalovirus status made by the classifier reportedly showed high specificity and sensitivity. In vitro experiments confirmed that three CMV-associated chains were specific for CMV antigens.

The CDR3 runs 13 residues. Germline assignment: CDR1 SGHTA and CDR2 FQGTGA. V lost 5 bases and J 10 bases, leaving 17 bases between the germline ends. The sequence was obtained from a young woman in good health and CMV-seronegative. The rearrangement joins TRBV7-3 to TRBJ1-2; the D is unclear. Sequenced input: PBMCs. The CDR3 DNA sequence: TGTGCCAGCAGCCCCGGGGAGGGTAGCGACTACACCTTC. Its translation is CASSPGEGSDYTF.